Reported below is one TCR beta chain. Individuals drawn from some 25 US areas were about 18 to 90 years old. This sample is drawn from a study of blood T cell repertoires in COVID-19. Study summary: Acute and convalescent COVID-19 samples came from the United States, Italy and Spain. Sources were T cells, B-cell-depleted T cells, or PBMCs; the material itself was cDNA or gDNA.

CDR1 is GTSNPN and CDR2 is SVGIG in the germline V gene (reference sequence). The CDR3 extends over 14 amino acids. V was clipped by 0 bases and J by 3 bases, with 11 bases between them. In the source study's methods: Amplifying reference gene primers gave estimates of nucleated cell counts. Clones were read by immunoSEQ multiplex PCR, and TCRdb kept only the in-frame ones, dropping some. V and J calls and clone size come straight from that table; D and trimming were deduced from the DNA. The table lists roughly 330,000 clones, around 87% of them singletons. This sequence originates from a young woman who had recovered from COVID-19. The sample comprised PBMCs or T cells enriched from blood (not recorded which). The J gene is TRBJ1-2, the V gene TRBV30; no firm D call. The CDR3 nucleotides are TGTGCCTGGAGTGTACCTATTAGTTACTATGGCTACACCTTC. Its translation: CAWSVPISYYGYTF.